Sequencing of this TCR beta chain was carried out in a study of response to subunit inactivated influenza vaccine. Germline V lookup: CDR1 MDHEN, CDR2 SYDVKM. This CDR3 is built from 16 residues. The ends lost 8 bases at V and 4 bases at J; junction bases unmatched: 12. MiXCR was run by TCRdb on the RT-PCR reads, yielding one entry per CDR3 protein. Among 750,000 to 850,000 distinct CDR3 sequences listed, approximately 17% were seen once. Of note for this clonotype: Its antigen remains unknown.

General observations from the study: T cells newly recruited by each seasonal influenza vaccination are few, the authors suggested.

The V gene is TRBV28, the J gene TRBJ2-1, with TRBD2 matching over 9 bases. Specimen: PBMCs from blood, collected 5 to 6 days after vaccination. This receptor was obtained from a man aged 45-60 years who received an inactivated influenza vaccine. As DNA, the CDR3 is TGTGCCAGCCCAATACTCAGCGGGAGGCTATACAATGAGCAGTTCTTC. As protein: CASPILSGRLYNEQFF.